This T cell receptor (beta chain) was sequenced for a study of early T cells in non-severe SARS-CoV-2 infection. This clonotype was seen a few times. Its antigen is still unknown. Regarding the study as a whole: Matching with VDJdb favored anti-spike CD8 responses (missing private and CD4 specificities).

Separate cDNA molecules each had unique molecular identifiers attached to them. MiXCR, applied by TCRdb to the 5' RACE reads, yields one record per CDR3 protein. This repertoire shows about 44,000 distinct CDR3 sequences, more than 9% found once; its top ten account for more than 15%. The germline gives CDR1 MDHEN, CDR2 SYDVKM. The CDR3 covers 13 residues. Trimming removed 6 bases at V and 1 base at J, with 9 bases between. Sequenced sample: whole blood. The chain joins TRBV28 to TRBJ2-5; TRBD1 might be the D (6 bases). The sequence came from an adult who was a healthcare worker with PCR-confirmed SARS-CoV-2 infection or an uninfected control (not recorded which). Here the CDR3 reads CASSQTGQETQYF. CDR3 nucleotides: TGTGCCAGCAGCCAGACAGGCCAAGAGACCCAGTACTTC.